The 30 T cell receptor beta chains below all came from one sample that was sequenced in a study of siplizumab effects on memory and regulatory T cells. Produced via immunoSEQ multiplex PCR; TCRdb's table is partial and in-frame only. The sample comprises fewer than 80,000 clones, roughly 93% of which are singletons, and around 5% rests with the top ten. The sequenced material came from CD8+ T cells sorted from blood. The receptor source for this set is a human donor in good health.

The genes are TRBV5-1 and TRBJ2-7, with 7 bases lining up with TRBD2. V was pared by 4 bases and J by 2 bases, with 3 bases of the junction left unmatched. Per germline, CDR1 SGHRS and CDR2 YFSETQ. The CDR3 has 13 residues. CDR3 nucleotide sequence: TGCGCCAGCAGCCCCGGGGGGACCTACGAGCAGTACTTC. The encoded protein is CASSPGGTYEQYF.

The chain employs TRBV19 and TRBJ2-7; D is uncertain. CDR3 length: 14 amino acids. Trimming shortened V by 5 bases and J by 2 bases, and 13 bases separated the two germline ends. Germline V gene sequence: CDR1 LNHDA, CDR2 SQIVND (reference sequence). CDR3 coding DNA: TGTGCCAGTAGTGAAGGGCAGAGCCCCTACGAGCAGTACTTC. Translating gives CASSEGQSPYEQYF.

With regard to this clone: Other DNA sequences from this sample encode an identical CDR3 as well. The rearrangement joins TRBV7-6 to TRBJ2-1, with D perhaps matching TRBD2 (5 bases). CDR1 is SGHVS, CDR2 FNYEAQ, per germline. The V and J ends lost 0 bases and 0 bases respectively, with 6 bases between them. CDR3 length equals 15 residues. The CDR3 coding sequence is TGTGCCAGCAGCTTAGCGGGGAGCTCCTACAATGAGCAGTTCTTC. Translating gives CASSLAGSSYNEQFF.

The chain has TRBV12-5 and TRBJ2-1; 9 bases align to TRBD2. Losses at the gene ends were 5 bases for V and 7 bases for J; bases not matched to a gene: 6. The CDR3 totals 14 residues. Germline V CDR1 and CDR2: LGHNT, FRNRAP. CDR3 bases: TGTGCTAGTGGTCTAGCGGGGAGGATGAATGAGCAGTTCTTC. Residues: CASGLAGRMNEQFF.

The V and J genes are TRBV9 and TRBJ2-5, with D perhaps matching TRBD2 (6 bases). Germline V gene data show CDR1 as SGDLS and CDR2 as YYNGEE. Deletions cut 3 bases from V and 2 bases from J, with 11 bases between. There are 14 residues in the CDR3. For the CDR3, the DNA is TGTGCCAGCAGCGGGGGGGAGATTCAAGAGACCCAGTACTTC. Translated: CASSGGEIQETQYF.

The chain combines TRBV2 with TRBJ2-7, with D tentatively TRBD1 (6 bases). Trimming took 7 bases from V and 6 from J, leaving 19 bases between them. The germline CDR1 and CDR2 sequences are SNHLY and FYNNEI. The CDR3 runs 14 residues. Here the CDR3 DNA reads TGTGCCAGCACCCCGGGGCTATCAGGGGTCGAGCAGTACTTC. Translated: CASTPGLSGVEQYF.

The chain joins TRBV6-1 to TRBJ2-3; D might be TRBD1 or TRBD2, each matching 5 bases. The germline V gene encodes CDR1 MNHNS and CDR2 SASEGT. Deletions cut 10 bases from V and 0 bases from J, with 14 bases between. The CDR3 covers 14 residues. The chain's CDR3 is CATKVWDSTDTQYF. CDR3 in DNA: TGTGCCACGAAGGTGTGGGACAGCACAGATACGCAGTATTTT.

The V call is TRBV29-1, the J call TRBJ1-2, with D possibly being TRBD1 (5 bases). The V and J ends lost 2 bases and 7 bases respectively, with 8 bases between them. Germline V gene data show CDR1 as SQVTM and CDR2 as ANQGSEA. This CDR3 region has 11 residues. The CDR3 DNA reads as TGCAGCGTTGAATCAGGGTCTGGCTACACCTTC. Its protein is CSVESGSGYTF. The full variable domain, with the rest looked up from reference TRBV29-1 and TRBJ1-2, is SAVISQKPSRDICQRGTSLTIQCQVDSQVTMMFWYRQQPGQSLTLIATANQGSEATYESGFVIDKFPISRPNLTFSTLTVSNMSPEDSSIYLCSVESGSGYTFGSGTRLTVV.

This CDR3 is CASSGGSNTGELFF. The CDR3 DNA reads as TGTGCCAGCAGCGGCGGATCCAACACCGGGGAGCTGTTTTTT. The rearrangement joins TRBV9 to TRBJ2-2, with unresolved D. This CDR3 region has 14 residues. Looked up from germline, CDR1 is SGDLS and CDR2 is YYNGEE. With 3 bases removed from V and 2 bases from J, the gap between germline ends came to 8 bases.

The J gene is TRBJ2-1, the V gene TRBV11-2, with D uncertain. This CDR3 region has 15 residues. The ends were cut back, 5 bases at V and 0 bases at J, with 11 bases in the middle. Germline-derived CDR1 and CDR2 are SGHAT and FQNNGV. CDR3 sequence: CASSLPFSSYNEQFF. The CDR3 DNA is TGTGCCAGCAGCCTCCCCTTTAGCTCCTACAATGAGCAGTTCTTC. Full variable domain (remainder filled in from reference TRBV11-2 and TRBJ2-1): EAGVAQSPRYKIIEKRQSVAFWCNPISGHATLYWYQQILGQGPKLLIQFQNNGVVDDSQLPKDRFSAERLKGVDSTLKIQPAKLEDSAVYLCASSLPFSSYNEQFFGPGTRLTVL.

V usage is TRBV11-2 and J usage is TRBJ2-1; 8 bases are a match to TRBD2. The CDR3 contains 16 residues. Looked up from germline, CDR1 is SGHAT and CDR2 is FQNNGV. Trimming at V came to 5 bases and at J to 7 bases, leaving 13 bases not matched to a gene. The CDR3, as DNA: TGTGCCAGCAGCCTCCTACTTGCGGGGGGAAGGAATGAGCAGTTCTTC. This codes for CASSLLLAGGRNEQFF.

The chain recombines TRBV9 with TRBJ2-1, with 8 bases fitting TRBD1. The V and J ends lost 2 bases and 5 bases, in that order; junction bases with no gene match: 6. Germline CDR1 is SGDLS and CDR2 is YYNGEE. The CDR3 extends over 15 amino acids. The CDR3 nucleotides are TGTGCCAGCAGCGTTGGACAGGGATTCGACAATGAGCAGTTCTTC. It specifies CASSVGQGFDNEQFF.

The chain has TRBV7-9 and TRBJ2-5, with D possibly matching TRBD1 (5 bases). The CDR3 consists of 15 residues. The germline CDR1 and CDR2 sequences are SEHNR and FQNEAQ (reference sequence). V was cut by 0 bases and J by 5 bases, with 13 bases left in between. The CDR3 sequence is CASSLASGMMETQYF. DNA of the CDR3: TGTGCCAGCAGCTTAGCGTCAGGGATGATGGAGACCCAGTACTTC.

V usage is TRBV7-6 and J usage is TRBJ1-4; possible D gene TRBD1, 6 bases. From germline, CDR1 is SGHVS and CDR2 FNYEAQ. This CDR3 has 16 amino acids. The germline V and J ends were trimmed by 3 bases and 8 bases, with 19 bases remaining between them. CDR3 region: CASSFSVWGAEEKLFF. The CDR3 nucleotides are TGTGCCAGCAGCTTTTCCGTATGGGGGGCAGAGGAAAAACTGTTTTTT.

J is TRBJ2-1 and V is TRBV6-6, with D possibly TRBD2 on 6 matching bases. The V gene's germline CDR1 is MNHNY and CDR2 SVGAGI (reference sequence). With 0 bases removed from V and 6 bases from J, the gap between germline ends came to 15 bases. CDR3 length equals 16 residues. The CDR3 bases are TGTGCCAGCAGTTACTCCGCTAGCTCGGAGGGCAATGAGCAGTTCTTC. This sequence encodes CASSYSASSEGNEQFF.

The rearrangement links TRBV7-9 to TRBJ2-7; no definite D call. Per the germline V gene, CDR1 is SEHNR and CDR2 is FQNEAQ (reference sequence). The CDR3 length is 13 residues. Trimming shortened V by 3 bases and J by 1 base, and 7 bases separated the two germline ends. The CDR3 nucleotides are TGTGCCAGCAGCTTGTCGGGTTCCTACGAGCAGTACTTC. Encoded protein: CASSLSGSYEQYF. Based on the CDR3 plus reference TRBV7-9 and TRBJ2-7, the full variable domain is DTGVSQNPRHKITKRGQNVTFRCDPISEHNRLYWYRQTLGQGPEFLTYFQNEAQLEKSRLLSDRFSAERPKGSFSTLEIQRTEQGDSAMYLCASSLSGSYEQYFGPGTRLTVT.

The V call is TRBV5-6, the J call TRBJ2-7; TRBD2 is a possible D gene (5 bases). Looked up from germline, CDR1 is SGHDT and CDR2 is YYEEEE. This CDR3 has 13 amino acids. V shed 4 bases and J shed 2 bases, with 10 bases lying between them. CDR3 bases: TGTGCCAGCAGCGAGGGTCCACCCTACGAGCAGTACTTC. Translating it yields CASSEGPPYEQYF. Full variable domain (outside the CDR3, taken from reference TRBV5-6 and TRBJ2-7): DAGVTQSPTHLIKTRGQQVTLRCSPKSGHDTVSWYQQALGQGPQFIFQYYEEEERQRGNFPDRFSGHQFPNYSSELNVNALLLGDSALYLCASSEGPPYEQYFGPGTRLTVT.

The chain employs TRBV7-9 and TRBJ1-2; 7 bases align to TRBD1. J gave up 3 bases and V 7 bases, and 5 bases lay outside the gene matches. Germline V CDR1 and CDR2: SEHNR, FQNEAQ (reference sequence). The CDR3 consists of 13 residues. The DNA for the CDR3 is TGTGCCAGCACCCCAGGGACAGACTATGGCTACACCTTC. This sequence encodes CASTPGTDYGYTF.

The genes are TRBV7-9 and TRBJ2-1; no clear D gene. The V gene lost 3 bases and the J gene lost 10 bases, with 10 bases spanning the gap. The CDR3 spans 12 residues. The germline gives CDR1 SEHNR, CDR2 FQNEAQ (reference sequence). CDR3 sequence: CASSFSSQEQFF. In nucleotides, the CDR3 is TGTGCCAGCAGCTTTTCGTCACAGGAGCAGTTCTTC.

Turning to this clone: This CDR3 is also generated by other DNA sequences in the sample. This sequence joins TRBV7-9 and TRBJ2-7; weak D call: TRBD2 (6 bases). This CDR3 has 12 amino acids. The germline V gene has CDR1 SEHNR and CDR2 FQNEAQ (reference sequence). V gave up 4 bases and J gave up 3 bases, with 7 bases separating them. The chain's CDR3 is CASSSGVYEQYF. CDR3 sequence (DNA): TGTGCCAGCAGCTCGGGAGTCTACGAGCAGTACTTC.

To note about this clone: Other DNA sequences in the same sample also yield this CDR3. This rearrangement joins TRBV5-6 to TRBJ1-1; D ambiguous. The CDR3 is 12 residues long. Germline lookup yields CDR1 SGHDT and CDR2 YYEEEE. Trimming pared 3 bases from V and 1 base from J, leaving 4 bases between. CDR3 DNA sequence: TGTGCCAGCAGCTGGGGGAACACTGAAGCTTTCTTT. This translates into CASSWGNTEAFF. The full variable domain, completed using reference TRBV5-6 and TRBJ1-1, is DAGVTQSPTHLIKTRGQQVTLRCSPKSGHDTVSWYQQALGQGPQFIFQYYEEEERQRGNFPDRFSGHQFPNYSSELNVNALLLGDSALYLCASSWGNTEAFFGQGTRLTVV.

V is TRBV2 and J is TRBJ1-4; D call uncertain. The CDR3 consists of 13 residues. Trimming removed 2 bases at V and 6 bases at J, with 7 bases between. Germline V gives CDR1 SNHLY, CDR2 FYNNEI. CDR3 nucleotides: TGTGCCAGCAGTGAAACTGTAGATGAAAAACTGTTTTTT. This gives the protein CASSETVDEKLFF.

V usage is TRBV5-4 and J usage is TRBJ2-7, with no clear D. With 0 bases removed from V and 1 base from J, the gap between germline ends came to 2 bases. Germline V CDR1 and CDR2: SGHNT, YYREEE (reference sequence). This CDR3 is 12 amino acids long. The CDR3 DNA follows: TGTGCCAGCAGCTTGGAGTCCTACGAGCAGTACTTC. It is translated as CASSLESYEQYF.

The chain uses TRBV28 and TRBJ2-7, with a tentative D call TRBD1 (5 bases). The CDR3 has 16 amino acids. Trimming cost V 9 bases and J 0 bases, with 21 bases left between them. Looked up from germline, CDR1 is MDHEN and CDR2 is SYDVKM. The CDR3, as DNA: TGTGCCAGTTTCCCCCACCAGACCGACAGCTCCTACGAGCAGTACTTC. Its translation is CASFPHQTDSSYEQYF.

The rearrangement joins TRBV7-2 to TRBJ1-1; D might be TRBD1 (5 bases). V lost 0 bases, J lost 5 bases, and 22 bases lay in between. Germline assignment: CDR1 SGHTA and CDR2 FQGNSA. This CDR3 is 18 amino acids long. Here the CDR3 DNA reads TGTGCCAGCAGCTTAGCCACAGCGGGGGTCAAGGGTATGACTGAAGCTTTCTTT. Translating it yields CASSLATAGVKGMTEAFF. Looking up the rest from reference TRBV7-2 and TRBJ1-1 gives the full variable domain: GAGVSQSPSNKVTEKGKDVELRCDPISGHTALYWYRQSLGQGLEFLIYFQGNSAPDKSGLPSDRFSAERTGGSVSTLTIQRTQQEDSAVYLCASSLATAGVKGMTEAFFGQGTRLTVV.

CDR3 nucleotide sequence: TGTGCCAGCAGTTCTATGATCCACACTGAAGCTTTCTTT. Translated, it gives CASSSMIHTEAFF. The chain joins TRBV28 to TRBJ1-1; the D is unclear. Germline V gene lookup returns CDR1 MDHEN and CDR2 SYDVKM. CDR3 length: 13 amino acids. The V gene lost 4 bases and the J gene lost 3 bases, with 9 bases spanning the gap.

The CDR3 sequence: CASSFGGTEAFF. In DNA, the CDR3 is TGTGCCAGCAGCTTCGGCGGTACTGAAGCTTTCTTT. The genes are TRBV11-1 and TRBJ1-1; no reliable D call. From germline, CDR1 is SGHAT and CDR2 FQDESV (reference sequence). With 3 bases removed from V and 5 bases from J, the gap between germline ends came to 7 bases. This CDR3 is built from 12 residues.

This clone has a single count. The gene calls are TRBV28 and TRBJ2-5; D is undetermined. CDR3 length equals 10 residues. The germline V and J ends were trimmed by 8 bases and 5 bases, with 6 bases remaining between them. From germline, CDR1 is MDHEN and CDR2 SYDVKM. CDR3 protein: CASGLETQYF. CDR3 DNA: TGTGCCAGCGGGCTGGAGACCCAGTACTTC.

The chain joins TRBV11-2 to TRBJ1-1; weak D call: TRBD1 (5 bases). This CDR3 spans 13 amino acids. Trimming took off 5 bases at V and 5 bases at J, with 12 bases between the two ends. Germline CDR1 and CDR2: SGHAT and FQNNGV. The DNA of the CDR3 is TGTGCCAGCAGCCCGGGGACGGCGACTGAAGCTTTCTTT. It is translated as CASSPGTATEAFF.

This chain links TRBV27 with TRBJ2-4; possible D gene TRBD1, 6 bases. The CDR3 sequence is 14 residues long. Germline V gene lookup returns CDR1 MNHEY and CDR2 SMNVEV (reference sequence). Between the trimmed V and J ends, which lost 5 bases and 7 bases, there was a span of 15 bases. CDR3 in DNA: TGTGCCAGCAGTCTCCACCCTCAGGGGAACATTCAGTACTTC. The encoded protein is CASSLHPQGNIQYF.